This T cell receptor beta chain derives from a study of blood T cell repertoires in COVID-19. The assay was immunoSEQ multiplex PCR, and TCRdb's table has in-frame clones only and misses some. The sample has 95,000 to 150,000 clones; roughly 84% are singletons. V lost 3 bases and J 11 bases, leaving 17 bases between the germline ends. The CDR3 sequence is 14 residues long. Per germline, CDR1 GTSNPN and CDR2 SVGIG (reference sequence). Those who participated ranged in age from roughly 18 to 89 years and resided in under 25 US areas. The study assigned cohorts using participant-reported clinical history.

Source material: PBMCs or T cells enriched from blood (not recorded which). The receptor comes from a woman aged 25 to 39 who had recovered from COVID-19. This sequence joins TRBV30 and TRBJ1-6; D call uncertain. The CDR3 nucleotides read TGTGCCTGGAGCCCTGGACGGCCCGGGGCACCCCTCCACTTT. Protein product: CAWSPGRPGAPLHF.